Each of the 11 T cell receptor beta chains below was sequenced from the same sample in a study of T-cell reconstitution after alpha-beta-depleted transplantation in children. The TCRbeta library was prepared with unique molecular identifiers. TCRdb re-derived calls from the PCR reads in MiXCR, one entry per CDR3 protein. The table shows fewer than 350,000 distinct CDR3 sequences, with 9.5% to 13% occurring only once. The sample was PBMCs, taken before TCRalphabeta/CD19-depleted stem cell transplant. All receptors derive from a boy under two years old with acute myeloid leukemia, due to receive a stem cell transplant.

Ten or more counts support this clonotype. V and J are TRBV28 and TRBJ2-5, with D possibly being TRBD1 or TRBD2 (5 bases each). The CDR3 is 14 amino acids. CDR1 and CDR2 from the germline V gene are MDHEN and SYDVKM. Trimming removed 6 bases from V and 5 bases from J, with 16 bases in between. CDR3 nucleotide sequence: TGTGCCAGCAGGAAAGCCGGGGCACGGGAGACCCAGTACTTC. Its translation is CASRKAGARETQYF.

This clonotype appeared many times. The chain combines TRBV20-1 with TRBJ1-1; no firm D call. Germline CDR1 and CDR2: DFQATT and SNEGSKA (reference sequence). V lost 3 bases and J lost 3, with 11 bases in between. The CDR3 has 13 residues. In DNA, the CDR3 is TGCAGTGCTAGGAGCGACAAGGACACTGAAGCTTTCTTT. Translation gives CSARSDKDTEAFF.

This clonotype occurred many times. This sequence joins TRBV6-5 and TRBJ2-7; D possibly uses TRBD1 or TRBD2 (5 bases each). Germline CDR1 MNHEY, CDR2 SVGAGI. V lost 2 bases and J lost 1, with 12 bases in between. The CDR3 runs to 15 residues. CDR3 nucleotide sequence: TGTGCCAGCAGTTACCGGGGCAGATCTTCCTACGAGCAGTACTTC. This gives the protein CASSYRGRSSYEQYF.

This clonotype was detected ten times or more. This chain uses TRBV25-1 with TRBJ1-6; 7 nucleotides agree with TRBD1. The CDR3 is 15 residues long. The V segment lost 5 bases and the J segment 8 bases; nucleotides outside the gene matches: 9. Germline CDR1 reads MGHDK; CDR2 reads SYGVNS. The chain's CDR3 is CASSHWDRSDSPLHF. The CDR3 region has the DNA TGTGCCAGCAGTCACTGGGACAGATCGGATTCACCCCTCCACTTT.

This clonotype was seen more than once but under ten times. The chain uses TRBV6-1 and TRBJ1-4, with TRBD1 as a possible D gene (5 bases). The CDR3 consists of 14 residues. Germline CDR1 is MNHNS and CDR2 is SASEGT. Between the trimmed V and J ends, which lost 6 bases and 0 bases, there was a span of 8 bases. The CDR3 sequence: CASRGTSTNEKLFF. In nucleotides, the CDR3 is TGTGCCAGCAGAGGGACTTCAACTAATGAAAAACTGTTTTTT.

The sample holds many counts of this clonotype. V usage is TRBV12-5 and J usage is TRBJ2-1; 8 bases are a match to TRBD2. Per the germline V gene, CDR1 is LGHNT and CDR2 is FRNRAP. The V and J ends lost 2 bases and 6 bases, in that order; junction bases with no gene match: 0. CDR3 length: 13 amino acids. CDR3 amino acids: CASGLTSGNEQFF. CDR3 in DNA: TGTGCTAGTGGTTTGACTAGCGGCAATGAGCAGTTCTTC.

This clonotype has a count of ten or more. The gene calls are TRBV29-1 and TRBJ2-5, with 13 bases that match TRBD2. J was trimmed by 5 bases and V by 5 bases; bases with no gene match: 8. Germline CDR1 reads SQVTM; CDR2 reads ANQGSEA. The CDR3 sequence is 15 residues long. For the CDR3, the DNA is TGCAGCGTTTTTTGGGGGACTAGCGGGATGGAGACCCAGTACTTC. Its protein is CSVFWGTSGMETQYF.

The sample holds many counts of this clonotype. The chain employs TRBV3-1 and TRBJ2-7; 9 bases match TRBD1. The CDR3 consists of 14 residues. The V gene's germline CDR1 is LGHDT and CDR2 YNNKEL (reference sequence). V lost 1 base and J lost 3; bases outside the gene matches: 1. This CDR3 reads CASSQGGQGYEQYF. For the CDR3, the DNA is TGTGCCAGCAGCCAAGGGGGACAGGGCTACGAGCAGTACTTC.

This clonotype occurred many times. The V call is TRBV19, the J call TRBJ2-6; a weak D match, TRBD1 (5 bases). The CDR3 length is 15 residues. V was pared by 5 bases and J by 11 bases, with 19 bases between. In germline, CDR1 is LNHDA, CDR2 SQIVND (reference sequence). The CDR3 reads CASSVKEGASYVLTF. The DNA of the CDR3 is TGTGCCAGTAGTGTAAAGGAAGGGGCAAGCTACGTCCTGACTTTC. Full variable domain (outside the CDR3, taken from reference TRBV19 and TRBJ2-6): DGGITQSPKYLFRKEGQNVTLSCEQNLNHDAMYWYRQDPGQGLRLIYYSQIVNDFQKGDIAEGYSVSREKKESFPLTVTSAQKNPTAFYLCASSVKEGASYVLTFGAGSRLTVL.

This clonotype was picked up many times. This chain connects TRBV5-6 to TRBJ2-1; D remains ambiguous. This CDR3 spans 9 amino acids. CDR1 is SGHDT, CDR2 YYEEEE, per germline. The V end lost 4 bases, the J end lost 10 bases, and 3 bases lay between the germline ends. The CDR3 region is CASSPEQFF. The CDR3 nucleotides are TGTGCCAGCAGCCCGGAGCAGTTCTTC.

This clonotype was seen repeatedly, ten times or more. The V gene is TRBV18, the J gene TRBJ2-4, with D hard to call. CDR3 length equals 15 residues. Germline assignment: CDR1 KGHSH and CDR2 LQKENI. Trimming pared 2 bases from V and 2 bases from J, leaving 10 bases between. Here the CDR3 DNA reads TGTGCCAGCTCACCATCATCTCGGACCAAAAACATTCAGTACTTC. This codes for CASSPSSRTKNIQYF.